Here is one T cell receptor beta chain with its context. Authors' processing steps: Scientists estimated how many nucleated cells there were by amplifying reference gene primers. The protocol was immunoSEQ multiplex PCR, while the TCRdb copy is restricted to in-frame clones and leaves out a portion. V and J calls and clone size follow that table, whereas D and trimming were derived from the DNA. The sample has about 90,000 clones, less than 85% seen once. This entry belongs to a study of blood T cell repertoires in COVID-19. The germline V gene encodes CDR1 SNHLY and CDR2 FYNNEI. The junction had 3 bases not matched to a gene; V was cut back by 6 bases and J by 5 bases. The length of the CDR3 is 13 residues.

The V and J genes are TRBV2 and TRBJ1-4; TRBD1 matches 7 bases. The sequenced sample consisted of peripheral blood. The clonotype comes from a woman aged 70-85 years with acute or convalescent COVID-19. The CDR3 here is CASSLDRNEKLFF. The CDR3 bases are TGTGCCAGCAGCTTGGACAGGAATGAAAAACTGTTTTTT.